This T cell receptor beta chain was identified in a study of T cells in Graves' hyperthyroidism and ophthalmopathy. Looking at the study overall: It was at initial diagnosis, before any treatment, that peripheral blood was collected. Findings and limits, study-wide: Ophthalmopathy was predicted by the model a median of 6.5 months ahead of onset.

Amplification of TCR beta CDR3 regions used RNA as the template. Primed by the HTBI set, a first-round RT-PCR was run on the TCR CDR3. Via MiXCR, TCRdb re-called the multiplex PCR reads, giving one row per CDR3 protein. The data contain 700,000 to 850,000 distinct CDR3 sequences, 35% of them singletons. As regards this clonotype: Its antigen is as yet unknown.

This CDR3 region has 12 residues. Germline V CDR1 and CDR2: ENHRY, SYGVKD. The germline V and J ends were trimmed by 3 bases and 5 bases, with 7 bases remaining between them. The chain combines TRBV10-3 with TRBJ1-2; D remains unclear. Sample: blood. The source is a middle-aged woman with Graves' hyperthyroidism. CDR3 nucleotides: TGTGCCATCAGTGAATTTCGTTATGGCTACACCTTC. Translating it yields CAISEFRYGYTF.